This entry lists 21 T cell receptor beta chains sequenced from one sample in a study of Graves' ophthalmopathy and Graves' hyperthyroidism. Beta-chain TCR CDR3 regions were amplified from RNA transcripts. Following a first-round RT-PCR that used HTBI primers, a second-round multiplex PCR was carried out. TCRdb re-derived calls from the multiplex PCR reads in MiXCR, one entry per CDR3 protein. Of some 750,000 distinct CDR3 sequences listed, approximately 40% are singletons. Sequenced material: peripheral blood. All receptors come from an adult man with Graves' ophthalmopathy.

The chain recombines TRBV6-1 with TRBJ2-7; 12 positions agree with TRBD2. The J segment lost 0 bases and the V segment lost 4 bases, leaving 4 bases of the junction unmatched. The CDR3 is 16 residues long. Germline V gene lookup returns CDR1 MNHNS and CDR2 SASEGT. The CDR3 DNA sequence: TGTGCCAGCAGTGGGGGGACTAGCGGGCTCTCCTACGAGCAGTACTTC. This translates into CASSGGTSGLSYEQYF.

There are many counts of this clonotype. The rearrangement joins TRBV2 to TRBJ2-7; 8 nucleotides align to TRBD1. From germline, CDR1 is SNHLY and CDR2 FYNNEI. The trim removed 6 bases at V and 4 bases at J, leaving 8 bases unmatched. The CDR3 extends over 14 amino acids. The CDR3 DNA reads as TGTGCCAGCAGCCTACAGGGGGTTGGGTACGAGCAGTACTTC. Translation gives CASSLQGVGYEQYF.

This clonotype was seen many times. V gene TRBV5-8 combines with J gene TRBJ2-5, with TRBD1 as a possible D gene (6 bases). Trimming removed 7 bases from V and 5 bases from J, with 15 bases in between. Germline V gene lookup returns CDR1 SGHTS and CDR2 YDEGEE. This CDR3 spans 13 amino acids. The CDR3 loop reads CASGGSTLETQYF. The CDR3 DNA follows: TGTGCCAGCGGGGGCAGTACCCTGGAGACCCAGTACTTC. Variable domain in full (rest from reference TRBV5-8 and TRBJ2-5): EAGVTQSPTHLIKTRGQQATLRCSPISGHTSVYWYQQALGLGLQFLLWYDEGEERNRGNFPPRFSGRQFPNYSSELNVNALELEDSALYLCASGGSTLETQYFGPGTRLLVL.

This clonotype has just a few counts. This chain joins TRBV7-2 and TRBJ2-3; maybe TRBD2 (6 bases). V gave up 1 base and J gave up 2 bases, with 10 bases separating them. The germline CDR1 and CDR2 sequences are SGHTA and FQGNSA. The CDR3 covers 15 residues. The CDR3 loop reads CASSLGLGTTDTQYF. The CDR3 nucleotides read TGTGCCAGCAGCTTAGGACTAGGGACCACAGATACGCAGTATTTT.

There are many counts of this clonotype. The chain links TRBV24-1 to TRBJ1-2; 10 nucleotides align to TRBD1. The V segment lost 7 bases and the J segment 4 bases; nucleotides outside the gene matches: 5. Germline assignment: CDR1 KGHDR and CDR2 SFDVKD. The CDR3 has 14 residues. The CDR3: CATRPGQGGYGYTF. CDR3 bases: TGTGCCACCAGACCCGGACAGGGGGGCTATGGCTACACCTTC.

The rearrangement joins TRBV20-1 to TRBJ2-5; 7 nucleotides agree with TRBD2. Trimming cost V 5 bases and J 2 bases; bases outside gene matches: 2. The germline CDR1 and CDR2 sequences are DFQATT and SNEGSKA (reference sequence). This CDR3 is 12 amino acids long. For the CDR3, the DNA is TGCAGTGCTCTTAGCGGGCAAGAGACCCAGTACTTC. Translation: CSALSGQETQYF.

In this sample, this clonotype turned up many times. The rearrangement links TRBV12-3 or TRBV12-4 to TRBJ2-7; unclear D gene. The CDR3 has 13 amino acids. Trimming removed 6 bases from V and 3 bases from J, with 12 bases in between. The CDR3 region is CASSQLGDYEQYF. The CDR3 bases are TGTGCCAGCAGCCAGCTGGGCGACTACGAGCAGTACTTC.

The chain is built from TRBV5-1 and TRBJ2-7, with unresolved D. V was shortened by 0 bases and J by 5 bases, with 9 bases between the two germline ends. The V gene's germline CDR1 is SGHRS and CDR2 YFSETQ. The CDR3 contains 13 residues. The CDR3 protein is CASSLVGSDEQYF. In nucleotides, the CDR3 is TGCGCCAGCAGCTTGGTGGGCAGCGACGAGCAGTACTTC.

This clonotype was observed many times. The V and J genes are TRBV11-2 and TRBJ1-6, with a weak D call TRBD1 (5 bases). The germline V gene has CDR1 SGHAT and CDR2 FQNNGV. This CDR3 region has 14 residues. The V gene lost 1 base and the J gene lost 8 bases, with 9 bases spanning the gap. CDR3 DNA sequence: TGTGCCAGCAGCTTAGTTGGGGACGATTCACCCCTCCACTTT. It codes for CASSLVGDDSPLHF.

This clonotype was seen repeatedly, ten times or more. The CDR3 protein is CSGEQDFDGYTF. In DNA form, the CDR3 reads TGCAGCGGCGAGCAGGACTTTGATGGCTACACCTTC. V usage is TRBV29-1 and J usage is TRBJ1-2; D ambiguous. V dropped 7 bases and J dropped 6 bases, with 15 bases sitting between them. Germline V CDR1 and CDR2: SQVTM, ANQGSEA. The CDR3 runs 12 residues.

Concerning this clonotype itself: A much larger clone sits a single nucleotide away, making a read error possible. The chain joins TRBV12-3 or TRBV12-4 to TRBJ1-2; 9 bases line up with TRBD1. This CDR3 is built from 14 residues. The ends lost 6 bases at V and 4 bases at J; junction bases unmatched: 6. This CDR3 reads CASRGTGLSYGYTF. The CDR3 DNA reads as TGTGCCAGCAGAGGGACAGGGCTTAGCTATGGCTACACCTTC.

The chain couples TRBV6-1 to TRBJ2-7; unclear D gene. In germline, CDR1 is MNHNS, CDR2 SASEGT. Trimming left V 2 bases short and J 4 bases short, with 12 bases between. The CDR3 spans 14 residues. The CDR3 region is CASSESRAFYEQYF. The CDR3 nucleotides read TGTGCCAGCAGTGAATCAAGGGCCTTTTACGAGCAGTACTTC.

At least ten counts were recorded for this clonotype. The chain uses TRBV29-1 and TRBJ1-1; D is unresolved. Germline V gives CDR1 SQVTM, CDR2 ANQGSEA. The CDR3 is made up of 14 amino acids. Trimming stripped 0 bases from V and 4 bases from J, with 12 bases between. In DNA form, the CDR3 reads TGCAGCGTTGAAGACGGCCAACGGGGCACTGAAGCTTTCTTT. Residues: CSVEDGQRGTEAFF.

This clonotype was seen a few times. The V and J genes are TRBV3-1 and TRBJ2-7, with D hard to call. Germline V gives CDR1 LGHDT, CDR2 YNNKEL (reference sequence). The CDR3 has 15 amino acids. V was clipped by 1 base and J by 2 bases, with 12 bases between them. CDR3 loop: CASSQAVGPTYEQYF. The CDR3, as DNA: TGTGCCAGCAGCCAAGCTGTCGGGCCGACCTACGAGCAGTACTTC.

The V call is TRBV25-1, the J call TRBJ1-4; TRBD1 might be the D (5 bases). The CDR3 length is 12 residues. The V and J ends lost 8 bases and 7 bases respectively, with 11 bases between them. Germline CDR1 MGHDK, CDR2 SYGVNS. CDR3 sequence (DNA): TGTGCCAGCCTGCAGGGAGGTGAAAAACTGTTTTTT. Protein: CASLQGGEKLFF.

This clonotype was detected many times. The chain employs TRBV2 and TRBJ2-6; 11 positions agree with TRBD1. Germline lookup yields CDR1 SNHLY and CDR2 FYNNEI. Trimming took 8 bases from V and 2 from J; bases not matched to a gene: 5. The CDR3 consists of 16 residues. Here the CDR3 reads CASAGQGATGANVLTF. In DNA form, the CDR3 reads TGTGCCAGCGCCGGACAGGGGGCTACTGGGGCCAACGTCCTGACTTTC.

The V call is TRBV6-5, the J call TRBJ1-4; tentative D call: TRBD1 (5 bases). Trimming took 2 bases from V and 7 from J, leaving 20 bases between them. Germline lookup yields CDR1 MNHEY and CDR2 SVGAGI. The CDR3 is 17 amino acids. The chain's CDR3 is CASSYPIRHGTFEKLFF. The CDR3 region has the DNA TGTGCCAGCAGTTACCCGATAAGGCACGGGACTTTTGAAAAACTGTTTTTT.

The V call is TRBV20-1, the J call TRBJ1-6, with D unclear. CDR3 length: 12 amino acids. Germline V lookup: CDR1 DFQATT, CDR2 SNEGSKA (reference sequence). With 2 bases removed from V and 6 bases from J, the gap between germline ends came to 5 bases. For the CDR3, the DNA is TGCAGTGCTAGAAAGGGTAATTCACCCCTCCACTTT. As protein: CSARKGNSPLHF.

This clonotype was picked up many times. The chain has TRBV20-1 and TRBJ1-6; TRBD1 matches 9 bases. Germline V CDR1 and CDR2: DFQATT, SNEGSKA (reference sequence). V dropped 1 base and J dropped 9; count of bases not matched to a gene: 7. This CDR3 comprises 15 residues. The DNA of the CDR3 is TGCAGTGCTAGAGCCGGGACAGGGTTCGCTTCACCCCTCCACTTT. This codes for CSARAGTGFASPLHF.

The genes are TRBV7-9 and TRBJ1-1, with D tentatively TRBD1 (6 bases). There are 14 residues in the CDR3. Germline V gives CDR1 SEHNR, CDR2 FQNEAQ (reference sequence). V was clipped by 1 base and J by 4 bases, with 10 bases between them. CDR3: CASSLGGHLTEAFF. The CDR3 region has the DNA TGTGCCAGCAGCTTAGGGGGACACCTCACTGAAGCTTTCTTT.

This clonotype was found many times. The gene calls are TRBV25-1 and TRBJ2-2, with 8 bases that match TRBD1. V shed 4 bases, J shed 5 bases, and the junction held 0 bases outside the gene matches. Germline V CDR1 and CDR2: MGHDK, SYGVNS. This CDR3 has 13 residues. CDR3 nucleotides: TGTGCCAGCAGTGGACAGGGGACCGGGGAGCTGTTTTTT. This translates into CASSGQGTGELFF. The whole variable domain, remainder taken from reference TRBV25-1 and TRBJ2-2, is EADIYQTPRYLVIGTGKKITLECSQTMGHDKMYWYQQDPGMELHLIHYSYGVNSTEKGDLSSESTVSRIRTEHFPLTLESARPSHTSQYLCASSGQGTGELFFGEGSRLTVL.